These 16 T cell receptor beta chains originate from one sample sequenced in a study of blood T cell repertoires in COVID-19. Profiling relied on immunoSEQ multiplex PCR, and the TCRdb table lists in-frame clones only, not all of them. The sample has 150,000 or so clones; over 60% are singletons. The specimen sequenced was peripheral blood. These receptors all stem from a woman between 45 and 65 years old with active or convalescent COVID-19.

This clone was seen a few times. The gene calls are TRBV2 and TRBJ2-7; 7 bases are a match to TRBD1. Looked up from germline, CDR1 is SNHLY and CDR2 is FYNNEI. The V segment lost 7 bases and the J segment 1 base; nucleotides outside the gene matches: 4. CDR3 size: 13 residues. The CDR3 region is CASTSGQSYEQYF. The CDR3 DNA is TGTGCCAGCACGTCGGGACAGTCCTACGAGCAGTACTTC.

The CDR3 loop is CASSPAGSSYNEQFF. CDR3 in DNA: TGTGCCAGCAGCCCGGCTGGGAGCTCCTACAATGAGCAGTTCTTC. The V gene is TRBV11-3, the J gene TRBJ2-1, with D possibly matching TRBD2 (5 bases). With 5 bases removed from V and 0 bases from J, the gap between germline ends came to 11 bases. The CDR3 extends over 15 amino acids. The germline CDR1 and CDR2 sequences are SGHNT and YENEEA.

The chain is built from TRBV29-1 and TRBJ2-3; D perhaps matches TRBD1 (5 bases). Germline V CDR1 and CDR2: SQVTM, ANQGSEA. The CDR3 covers 13 residues. The V and J ends lost 0 bases and 8 bases respectively, with 12 bases between them. CDR3 sequence reads: CSVEEGQGVTQYF. CDR3 in DNA: TGCAGCGTTGAAGAGGGGCAAGGAGTTACGCAGTATTTT.

V is TRBV6-1 and J is TRBJ2-5; 9 positions match TRBD2. V was clipped by 1 base and J by 2 bases; unmatched bases: 2. Per germline, CDR1 MNHNS and CDR2 SASEGT. The CDR3 is 15 amino acids. The CDR3 reads CASSEDAGGQETQYF. In DNA, the CDR3 is TGTGCCAGCAGTGAAGATGCGGGGGGGCAAGAGACCCAGTACTTC.

This chain uses TRBV6-5 with TRBJ1-5; possibly TRBD1 for D (6 bases). The ends were cut back, 4 bases at V and 1 base at J, with 8 bases in the middle. Germline lookup yields CDR1 MNHEY and CDR2 SVGAGI. The CDR3 extends over 14 amino acids. As DNA, the CDR3 is TGTGCCAGCAGTTCCAGGGGAAGCAATCAGCCCCAGCATTTT. Protein product: CASSSRGSNQPQHF.

The sample holds one count of this clone. This chain connects TRBV6-5 to TRBJ2-2, with D possibly matching TRBD2 (5 bases). Germline V lookup: CDR1 MNHEY, CDR2 SVGAGI. Trimming took off 5 bases at V and 0 bases at J, with 10 bases between the two ends. This CDR3 region has 15 residues. This chain's CDR3 is CASSPAGTNTGELFF. The CDR3 DNA reads TGTGCCAGCAGTCCCGCCGGGACGAACACCGGGGAGCTGTTTTTT.

The chain is built from TRBV9 and TRBJ2-3, with D unclear. V dropped 0 bases and J dropped 2 bases, with 7 bases sitting between them. Germline-derived CDR1 and CDR2 are SGDLS and YYNGEE. The CDR3 is 14 residues long. The CDR3 spells CASSVVVNTDTQYF. The CDR3 bases are TGTGCCAGCAGCGTAGTAGTTAACACAGATACGCAGTATTTT.

The J gene is TRBJ2-3, the V gene TRBV15; TRBD2 matches 7 bases. Germline V gives CDR1 LNHNV, CDR2 YYDKDF (reference sequence). This CDR3 is built from 15 residues. J gave up 3 bases and V 0 bases, and 3 bases lay outside the gene matches. CDR3 residues: CATSRDFGGTDTQYF. CDR3 coding DNA: TGTGCCACCAGCAGAGATTTCGGGGGGACAGATACGCAGTATTTT.

This chain uses TRBV7-2 with TRBJ2-1; 11 bases line up with TRBD2. In germline, CDR1 is SGHTA, CDR2 FQGNSA. V lost 1 base, J lost 8 bases, and 10 bases stayed unmatched. The CDR3 spans 17 residues. In DNA, the CDR3 is TGTGCCAGCAGCTTAGGGGTTAGCGGGAGGGCCGTTGATGAGCAGTTCTTC. It specifies CASSLGVSGRAVDEQFF.

V usage is TRBV6-2 or TRBV6-3 and J usage is TRBJ1-3; D is possibly TRBD1 (6 bases). Deletions cut 4 bases from V and 0 bases from J, with 10 bases between. The CDR3 totals 15 residues. CDR1 and CDR2 (germline): MNHEY, SVGEGT. The CDR3: CASSFDRNSGNTIYF. The DNA of the CDR3 is TGTGCCAGCAGTTTCGACAGGAACTCTGGAAACACCATATATTTT.

The gene calls are TRBV6-5 and TRBJ1-2, with TRBD1 as a possible D gene (5 bases). Trimming removed 7 bases from V and 6 bases from J, with 12 bases in between. CDR1 is MNHEY and CDR2 is SVGAGI in the germline V gene. The CDR3 spans 12 residues. The CDR3 loop is CASTEPGDGYTF. In nucleotides, the CDR3 is TGTGCCAGCACCGAACCGGGGGATGGCTACACCTTC.

This rearrangement joins TRBV2 to TRBJ1-1, with TRBD1 as a possible D gene (5 bases). Germline V CDR1 and CDR2: SNHLY, FYNNEI. Trimming removed 1 base from V and 8 bases from J, with 17 bases in between. This CDR3 contains 15 residues. CDR3 loop: CASSEEEGALHEAFF. In DNA form, the CDR3 reads TGTGCCAGCAGTGAAGAAGAAGGGGCCTTACACGAAGCTTTCTTT.

This clone was seen once. The chain joins TRBV19 to TRBJ1-4; 7 nucleotides align to TRBD1. The junction had 5 bases not matched to a gene; V was cut back by 7 bases and J by 0 bases. Germline loops: CDR1 LNHDA, CDR2 SQIVND (reference sequence). This CDR3 has 15 amino acids. In nucleotides, the CDR3 is TGTGCCAGTACCAAGGGGACAGCAACTAATGAAAAACTGTTTTTT. Its protein is CASTKGTATNEKLFF.

This clone turned up a few times. J is TRBJ1-4 and V is TRBV5-4; D gene uncertain. The CDR3 runs 16 residues. Trimming removed 0 bases at V and 3 bases at J, with 12 bases between. From germline, CDR1 is SGHNT and CDR2 YYREEE (reference sequence). The CDR3 is CASSLDRQAPNEKLFF. The CDR3 coding sequence is TGTGCCAGCAGCTTGGATCGGCAGGCCCCTAATGAAAAACTGTTTTTT.

This chain connects TRBV28 to TRBJ1-2; TRBD1 agrees at 10 bases. Germline values: CDR1 MDHEN, CDR2 SYDVKM. The CDR3 loop spans 14 amino acids. Germline trimming cut 6 bases from V and 8 bases from J; bases unmatched to any gene: 9. Here the CDR3 reads CASSRLTGGTGYTF. In DNA, the CDR3 is TGTGCCAGCAGCCGCCTGACAGGGGGCACGGGCTACACCTTC.

The chain links TRBV7-7 to TRBJ2-7, with 7 bases identical to TRBD1. Germline V gene lookup returns CDR1 SSHAT and CDR2 FNYEAQ (reference sequence). V lost 5 bases and J lost 0; bases outside the gene matches: 7. The CDR3 has 15 amino acids. Here the CDR3 DNA reads TGTGCCAGCAGCCCAGGGGACAGCCGCTCCTACGAGCAGTACTTC. Amino acid sequence: CASSPGDSRSYEQYF.